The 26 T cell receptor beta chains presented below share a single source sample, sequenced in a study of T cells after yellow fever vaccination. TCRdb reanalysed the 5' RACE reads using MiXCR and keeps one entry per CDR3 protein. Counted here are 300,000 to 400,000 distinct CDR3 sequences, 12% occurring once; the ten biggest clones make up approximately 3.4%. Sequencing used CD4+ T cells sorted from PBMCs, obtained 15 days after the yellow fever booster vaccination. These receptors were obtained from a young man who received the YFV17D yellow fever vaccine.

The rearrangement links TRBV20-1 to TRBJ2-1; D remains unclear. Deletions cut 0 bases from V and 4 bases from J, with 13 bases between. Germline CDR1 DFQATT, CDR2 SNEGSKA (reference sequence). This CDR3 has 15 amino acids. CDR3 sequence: CSAREPISLYNEQFF. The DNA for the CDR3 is TGCAGTGCTAGAGAGCCCATCTCACTTTACAATGAGCAGTTCTTC.

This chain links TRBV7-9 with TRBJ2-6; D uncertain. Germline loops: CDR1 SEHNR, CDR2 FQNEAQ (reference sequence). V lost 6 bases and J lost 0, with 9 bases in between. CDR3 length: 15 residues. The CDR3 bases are TGTGCCAGCAGAAGGAGTTACTCTGGGGCCAACGTCCTGACTTTC. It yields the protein CASRRSYSGANVLTF.

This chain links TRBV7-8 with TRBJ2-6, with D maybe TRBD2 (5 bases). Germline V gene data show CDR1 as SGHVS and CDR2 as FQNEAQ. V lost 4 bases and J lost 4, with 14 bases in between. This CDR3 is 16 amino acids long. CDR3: CASSSRGFPGANVLTF. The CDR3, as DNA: TGTGCCAGCAGCTCAAGAGGGTTCCCCGGGGCCAACGTCCTGACTTTC.

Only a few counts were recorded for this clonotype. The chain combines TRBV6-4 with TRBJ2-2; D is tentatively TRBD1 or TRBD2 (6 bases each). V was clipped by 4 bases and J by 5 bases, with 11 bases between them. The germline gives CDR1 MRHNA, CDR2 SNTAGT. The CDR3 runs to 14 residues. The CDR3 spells CASSVQGGTGELFF. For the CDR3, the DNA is TGTGCCAGCAGTGTACAGGGAGGAACCGGGGAGCTGTTTTTT.

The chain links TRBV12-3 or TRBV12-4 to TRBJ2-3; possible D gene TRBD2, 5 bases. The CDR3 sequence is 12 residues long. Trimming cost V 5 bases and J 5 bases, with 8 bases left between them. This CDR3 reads CASSRTVDTQYF. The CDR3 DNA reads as TGTGCCAGCAGTCGGACTGTAGATACGCAGTATTTT.

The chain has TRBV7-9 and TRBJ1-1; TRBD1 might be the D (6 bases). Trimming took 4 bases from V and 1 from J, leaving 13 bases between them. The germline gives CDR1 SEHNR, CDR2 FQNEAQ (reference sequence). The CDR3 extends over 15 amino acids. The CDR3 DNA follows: TGTGCCAGCAGCTCCCCCTGGACAGCGAACACTGAAGCTTTCTTT. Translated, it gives CASSSPWTANTEAFF.

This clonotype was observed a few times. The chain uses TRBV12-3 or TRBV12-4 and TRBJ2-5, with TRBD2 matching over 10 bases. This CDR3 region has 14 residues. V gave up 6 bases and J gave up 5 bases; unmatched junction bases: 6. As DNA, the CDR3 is TGTGCCAGCAGGGCGAGCGGGGGGGAGGAGACCCAGTACTTC. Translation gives CASRASGGEETQYF.

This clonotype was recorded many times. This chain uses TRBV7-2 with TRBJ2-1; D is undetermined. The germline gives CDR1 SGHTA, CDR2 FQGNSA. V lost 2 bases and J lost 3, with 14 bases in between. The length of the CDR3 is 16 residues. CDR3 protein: CASSLFGRLYYNEQFF. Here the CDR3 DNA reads TGTGCCAGCAGCTTATTTGGTAGGCTCTACTACAATGAGCAGTTCTTC.

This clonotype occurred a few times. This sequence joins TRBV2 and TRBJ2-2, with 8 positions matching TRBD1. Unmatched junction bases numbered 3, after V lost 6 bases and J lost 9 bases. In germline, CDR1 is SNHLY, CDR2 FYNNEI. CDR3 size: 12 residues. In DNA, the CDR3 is TGTGCCAGCAGAGACAGGGGAAGGGAGCTGTTTTTT. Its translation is CASRDRGRELFF.

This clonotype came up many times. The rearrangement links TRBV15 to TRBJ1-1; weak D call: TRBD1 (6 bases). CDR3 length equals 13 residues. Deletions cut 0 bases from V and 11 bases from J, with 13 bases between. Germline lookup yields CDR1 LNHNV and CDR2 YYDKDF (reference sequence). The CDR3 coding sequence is TGTGCCACCAGCAGAGACCAGGGGCAACGGGCTTTCTTT. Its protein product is CATSRDQGQRAFF.

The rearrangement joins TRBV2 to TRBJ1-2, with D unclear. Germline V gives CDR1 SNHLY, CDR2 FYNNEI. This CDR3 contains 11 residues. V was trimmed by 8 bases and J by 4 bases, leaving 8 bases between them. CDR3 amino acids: CASRRTYGYTF. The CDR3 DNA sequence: TGTGCCAGCCGCAGGACCTATGGCTACACCTTC.

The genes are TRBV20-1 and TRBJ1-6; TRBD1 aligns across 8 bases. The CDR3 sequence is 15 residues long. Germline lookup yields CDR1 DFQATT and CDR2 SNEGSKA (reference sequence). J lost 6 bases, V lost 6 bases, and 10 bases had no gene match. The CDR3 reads CSAPPIRGLNSPLHF. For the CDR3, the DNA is TGCAGTGCGCCACCGATCAGGGGGCTTAATTCACCCCTCCACTTT.

The CDR3 loop is CSVDRAPGEDYGYTF. CDR3 nucleotide sequence: TGCAGCGTTGATAGGGCCCCAGGCGAAGACTATGGCTACACCTTC. V usage is TRBV29-1 and J usage is TRBJ1-2; no firm D call. This CDR3 contains 15 residues. CDR1 and CDR2 (germline): SQVTM, ANQGSEA. The V end was cut by 3 bases, the J end by 3 bases, with 17 bases between.

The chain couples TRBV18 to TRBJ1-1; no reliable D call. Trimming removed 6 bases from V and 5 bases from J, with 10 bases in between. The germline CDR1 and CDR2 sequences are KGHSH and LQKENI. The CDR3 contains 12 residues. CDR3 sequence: CASSGVGTEAFF. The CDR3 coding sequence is TGTGCCAGCTCGGGAGTGGGGACTGAAGCTTTCTTT.

DNA of the CDR3: TGCGCCAGCAGCTTTGGGGACAGGGCACCAGATACGCAGTATTTT. It is translated as CASSFGDRAPDTQYF. The chain joins TRBV5-1 to TRBJ2-3, with 9 bases aligning to TRBD1. CDR1 SGHRS and CDR2 YFSETQ come from the germline V gene. V dropped 2 bases and J dropped 4; count of bases not matched to a gene: 5. CDR3 length: 15 residues.

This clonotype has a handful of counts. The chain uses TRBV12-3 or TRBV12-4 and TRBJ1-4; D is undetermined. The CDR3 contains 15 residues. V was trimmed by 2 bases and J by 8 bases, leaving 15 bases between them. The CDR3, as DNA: TGTGCCAGCAGTTTAACCCTGTGGGCGGAGGAAAAACTGTTTTTT. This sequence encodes CASSLTLWAEEKLFF.

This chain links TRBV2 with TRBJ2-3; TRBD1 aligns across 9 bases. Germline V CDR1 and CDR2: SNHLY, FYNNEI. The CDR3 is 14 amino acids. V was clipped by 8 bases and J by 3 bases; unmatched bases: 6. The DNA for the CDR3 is TGTGCCAGCGCCCGGGACAGGGAAACAGATACGCAGTATTTT. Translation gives CASARDRETDTQYF.

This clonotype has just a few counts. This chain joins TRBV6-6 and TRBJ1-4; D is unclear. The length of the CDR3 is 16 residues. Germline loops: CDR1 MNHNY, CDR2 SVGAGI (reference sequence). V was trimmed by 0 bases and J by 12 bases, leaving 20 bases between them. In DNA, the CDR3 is TGTGCCAGCAGTTACTCGACAAGGCGGTCTCTTCTTGAACTGTTTTTT. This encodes CASSYSTRRSLLELFF.

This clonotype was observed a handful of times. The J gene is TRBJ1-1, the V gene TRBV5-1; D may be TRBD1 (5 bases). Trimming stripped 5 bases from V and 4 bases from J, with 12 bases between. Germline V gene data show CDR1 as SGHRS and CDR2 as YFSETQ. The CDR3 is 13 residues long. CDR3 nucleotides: TGCGCCAGCAGAGGGGAGGATATCACTGAAGCTTTCTTT. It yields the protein CASRGEDITEAFF.

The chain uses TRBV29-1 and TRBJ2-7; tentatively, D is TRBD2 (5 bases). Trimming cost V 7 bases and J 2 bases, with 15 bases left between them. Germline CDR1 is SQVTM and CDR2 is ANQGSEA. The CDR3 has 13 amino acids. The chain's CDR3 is CSESWPGTYEQYF. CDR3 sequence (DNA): TGCAGCGAGTCATGGCCGGGAACCTACGAGCAGTACTTC.

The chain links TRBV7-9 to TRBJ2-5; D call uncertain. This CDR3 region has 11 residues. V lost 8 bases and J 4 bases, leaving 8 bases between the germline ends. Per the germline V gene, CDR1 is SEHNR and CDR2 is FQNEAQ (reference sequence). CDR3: CASGPLETQYF. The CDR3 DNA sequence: TGTGCCAGCGGCCCTTTAGAGACCCAGTACTTC. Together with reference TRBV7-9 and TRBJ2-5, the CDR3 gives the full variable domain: DTGVSQNPRHKITKRGQNVTFRCDPISEHNRLYWYRQTLGQGPEFLTYFQNEAQLEKSRLLSDRFSAERPKGSFSTLEIQRTEQGDSAMYLCASGPLETQYFGPGTRLLVL.

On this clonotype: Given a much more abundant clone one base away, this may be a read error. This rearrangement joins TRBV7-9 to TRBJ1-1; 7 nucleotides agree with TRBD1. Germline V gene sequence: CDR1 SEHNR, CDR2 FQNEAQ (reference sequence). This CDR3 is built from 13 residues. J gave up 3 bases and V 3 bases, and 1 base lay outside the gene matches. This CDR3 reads CASSLTGHTEAFF. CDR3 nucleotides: TGTGCCAGCAGCTTGACAGGGCACACTGAAGCTTTCTTT.

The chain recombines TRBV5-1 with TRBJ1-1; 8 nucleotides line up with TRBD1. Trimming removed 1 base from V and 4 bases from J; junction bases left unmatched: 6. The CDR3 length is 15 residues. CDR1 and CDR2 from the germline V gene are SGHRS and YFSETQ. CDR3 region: CASSLTGGDGTEAFF. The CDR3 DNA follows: TGCGCCAGCAGCTTGACAGGGGGTGACGGCACTGAAGCTTTCTTT.

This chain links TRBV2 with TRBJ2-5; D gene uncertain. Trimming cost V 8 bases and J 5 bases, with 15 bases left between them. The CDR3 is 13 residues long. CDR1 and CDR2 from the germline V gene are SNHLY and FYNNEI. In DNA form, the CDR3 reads TGTGCCAGCGGTAATCGGGCTGGTGAGACCCAGTACTTC. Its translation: CASGNRAGETQYF. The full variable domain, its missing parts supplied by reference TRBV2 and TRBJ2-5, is EPEVTQTPSHQVTQMGQEVILRCVPISNHLYFYWYRQILGQKVEFLVSFYNNEISEKSEIFDDQFSVERPDGSNFTLKIRSTKLEDSAMYFCASGNRAGETQYFGPGTRLLVL.

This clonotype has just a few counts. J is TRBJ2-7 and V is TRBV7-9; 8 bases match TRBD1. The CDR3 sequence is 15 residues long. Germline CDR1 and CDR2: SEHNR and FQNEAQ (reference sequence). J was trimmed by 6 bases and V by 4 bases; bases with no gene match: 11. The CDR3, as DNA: TGTGCCAGCAGCTCCACCGGGACAGGCTTTGCCGAGCAGTACTTC. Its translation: CASSSTGTGFAEQYF.

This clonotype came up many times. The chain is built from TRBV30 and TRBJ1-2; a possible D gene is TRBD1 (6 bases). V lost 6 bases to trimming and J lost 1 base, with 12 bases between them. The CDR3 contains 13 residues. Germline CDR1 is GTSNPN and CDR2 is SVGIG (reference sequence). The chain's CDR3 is CACRQALNYGYTF. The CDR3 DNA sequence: TGTGCCTGCAGACAGGCTCTTAACTATGGCTACACCTTC.